Detailed here is one T cell receptor beta chain. This specimen belongs to a study of blood T cell repertoires in COVID-19. Study-wide context: Acute and convalescent COVID-19 specimens originated in the United States, Italy and Spain. Sources were T cells, B-cell-depleted T cells, or PBMCs; the material itself was cDNA or gDNA.

The CDR3 sequence is 14 residues long. Germline V gives CDR1 LNHDA, CDR2 SQIVND (reference sequence). V lost 9 bases and J lost 4; bases outside the gene matches: 5. Followed longitudinally, the Seattle patients had been enrolled during active infection. As originally analysed: The assay estimated nucleated cells by amplifying reference gene primers. The table came from immunoSEQ multiplex PCR; TCRdb's copy has only in-frame clones and leaves some out. V, J and clone size reflect that table, while D and trimming were determined from the DNA. This sample has around 340,000 clones, with 65% to 90% found just once.

The clonotype originates from a woman aged 55-70 years with COVID-19, enrolled during active disease. Sequencing used peripheral blood. J is TRBJ2-1 and V is TRBV19; TRBD1 matches at 11 bases. CDR3: CASAGQGAYNEQFF. The CDR3 nucleotides read TGTGCCAGCGCTGGACAGGGGGCTTACAATGAGCAGTTCTTC.